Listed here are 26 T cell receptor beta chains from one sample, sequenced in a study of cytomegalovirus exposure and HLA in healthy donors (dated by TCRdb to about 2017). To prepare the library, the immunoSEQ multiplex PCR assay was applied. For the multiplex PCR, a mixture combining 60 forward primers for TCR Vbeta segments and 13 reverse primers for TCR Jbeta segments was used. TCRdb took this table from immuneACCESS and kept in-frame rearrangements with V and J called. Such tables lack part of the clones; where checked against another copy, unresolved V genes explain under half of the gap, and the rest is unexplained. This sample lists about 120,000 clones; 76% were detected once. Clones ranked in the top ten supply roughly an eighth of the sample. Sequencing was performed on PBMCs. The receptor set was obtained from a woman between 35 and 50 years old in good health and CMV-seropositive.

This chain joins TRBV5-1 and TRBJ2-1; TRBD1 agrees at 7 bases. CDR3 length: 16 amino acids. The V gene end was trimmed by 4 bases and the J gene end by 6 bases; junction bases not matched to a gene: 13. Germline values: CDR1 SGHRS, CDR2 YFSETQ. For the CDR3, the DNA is TGCGCCAGCAGCCCCCCTCTTGACAGGGTGGGCAATGAGCAGTTCTTC. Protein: CASSPPLDRVGNEQFF.

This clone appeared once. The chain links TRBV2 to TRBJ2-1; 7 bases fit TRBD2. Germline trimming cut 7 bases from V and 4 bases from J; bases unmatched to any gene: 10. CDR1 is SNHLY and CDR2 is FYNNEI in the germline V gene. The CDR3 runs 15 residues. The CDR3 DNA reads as TGTGCCAGCACCTCGGGTTCAGCGGGGTACAATGAGCAGTTCTTC. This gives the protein CASTSGSAGYNEQFF.

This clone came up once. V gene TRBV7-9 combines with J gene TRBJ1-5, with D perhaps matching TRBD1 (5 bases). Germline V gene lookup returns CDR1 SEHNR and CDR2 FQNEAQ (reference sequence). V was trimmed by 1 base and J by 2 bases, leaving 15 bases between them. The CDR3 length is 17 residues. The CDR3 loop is CASSLGATGDGNQPQHF. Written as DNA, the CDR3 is TGTGCCAGCAGCTTAGGGGCGACGGGGGATGGCAATCAGCCCCAGCATTTT.

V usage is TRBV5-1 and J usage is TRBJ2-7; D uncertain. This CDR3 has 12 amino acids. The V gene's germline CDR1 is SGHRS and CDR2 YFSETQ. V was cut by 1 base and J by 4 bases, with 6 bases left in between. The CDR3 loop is CASSLPGYEQYF. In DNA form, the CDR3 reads TGCGCCAGCAGCTTGCCCGGGTACGAGCAGTACTTC.

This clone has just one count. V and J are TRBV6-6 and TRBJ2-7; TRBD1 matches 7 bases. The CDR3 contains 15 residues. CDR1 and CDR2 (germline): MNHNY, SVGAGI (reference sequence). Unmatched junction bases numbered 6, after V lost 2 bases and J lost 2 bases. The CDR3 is CASSYTGTATYEQYF. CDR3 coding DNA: TGTGCCAGCAGTTACACCGGGACAGCGACCTACGAGCAGTACTTC.

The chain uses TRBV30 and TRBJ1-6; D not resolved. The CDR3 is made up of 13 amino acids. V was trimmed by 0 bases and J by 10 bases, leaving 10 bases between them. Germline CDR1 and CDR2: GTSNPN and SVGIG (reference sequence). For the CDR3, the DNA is TGTGCCTGGAGTGTTCCAGGTACATCACCCCTCCACTTT. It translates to CAWSVPGTSPLHF.

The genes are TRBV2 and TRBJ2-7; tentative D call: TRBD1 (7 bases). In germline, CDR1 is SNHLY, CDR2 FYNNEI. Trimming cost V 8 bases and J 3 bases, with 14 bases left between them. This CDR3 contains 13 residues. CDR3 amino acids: CASGGTVSYEQYF. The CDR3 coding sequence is TGTGCCAGCGGGGGGACAGTGAGCTACGAGCAGTACTTC.

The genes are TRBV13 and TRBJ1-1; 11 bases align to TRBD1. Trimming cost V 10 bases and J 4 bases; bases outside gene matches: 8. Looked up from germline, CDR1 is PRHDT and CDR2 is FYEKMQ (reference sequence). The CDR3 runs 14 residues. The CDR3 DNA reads TGTGCCACTCGGACAGGGGGCGCGGGCACTGAAGCTTTCTTT. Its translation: CATRTGGAGTEAFF.

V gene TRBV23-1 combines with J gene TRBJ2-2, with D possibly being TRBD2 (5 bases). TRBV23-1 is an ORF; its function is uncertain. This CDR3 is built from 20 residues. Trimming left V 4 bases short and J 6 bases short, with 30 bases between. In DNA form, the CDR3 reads TGCGCCAGCAGTCGAGCGCCCCCGGGATCCTCGAAGGTTGGCCCCGGGGAGCTGTTTTTT. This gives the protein CASSRAPPGSSKVGPGELFF.

DNA for the CDR3: TGTGCCTGGAGTGTTGCGTTACTGTATGGCTACACCTTC. Protein product: CAWSVALLYGYTF. V gene TRBV30 combines with J gene TRBJ1-2, with D unclear. The ends were cut back, 0 bases at V and 5 bases at J, with 10 bases in the middle. The CDR3 totals 13 residues. Germline values: CDR1 GTSNPN, CDR2 SVGIG (reference sequence).

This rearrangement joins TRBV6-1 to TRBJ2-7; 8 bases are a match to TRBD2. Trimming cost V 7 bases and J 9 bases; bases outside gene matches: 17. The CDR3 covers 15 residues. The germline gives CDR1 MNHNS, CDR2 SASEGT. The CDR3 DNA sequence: TGTGCCAGCAAAGAGAGTAGCGGGGCCTTCGTCGGGCAGTACTTC. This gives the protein CASKESSGAFVGQYF.

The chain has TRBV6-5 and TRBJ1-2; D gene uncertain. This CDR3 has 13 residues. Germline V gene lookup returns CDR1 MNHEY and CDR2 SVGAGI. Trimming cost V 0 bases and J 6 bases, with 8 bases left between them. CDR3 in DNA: TGTGCCAGCAGTTACTCGAGATTAAATGGCTACACCTTC. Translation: CASSYSRLNGYTF.

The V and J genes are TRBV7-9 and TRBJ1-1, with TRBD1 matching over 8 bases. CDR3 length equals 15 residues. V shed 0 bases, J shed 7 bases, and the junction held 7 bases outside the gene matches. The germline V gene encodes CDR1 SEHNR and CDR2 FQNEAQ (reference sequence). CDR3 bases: TGTGCCAGCAGCTTAGCGCTAAGCGGACAGGGTGAAGCTTTCTTT. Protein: CASSLALSGQGEAFF. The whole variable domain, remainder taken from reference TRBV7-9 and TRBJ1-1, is DTGVSQNPRHKITKRGQNVTFRCDPISEHNRLYWYRQTLGQGPEFLTYFQNEAQLEKSRLLSDRFSAERPKGSFSTLEIQRTEQGDSAMYLCASSLALSGQGEAFFGQGTRLTVV.

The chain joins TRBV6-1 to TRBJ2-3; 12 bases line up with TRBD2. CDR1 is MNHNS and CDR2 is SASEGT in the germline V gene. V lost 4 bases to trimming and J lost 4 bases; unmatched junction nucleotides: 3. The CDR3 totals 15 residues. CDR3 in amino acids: CASSALAGGPDTQYF. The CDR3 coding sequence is TGTGCCAGCAGTGCACTAGCGGGGGGCCCAGATACGCAGTATTTT.

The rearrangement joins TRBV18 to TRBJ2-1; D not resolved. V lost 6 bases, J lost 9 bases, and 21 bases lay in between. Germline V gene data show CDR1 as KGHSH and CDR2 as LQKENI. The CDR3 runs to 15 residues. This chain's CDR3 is CASSPLVFSSGEQFF. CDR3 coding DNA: TGTGCCAGCTCCCCCCTGGTATTTTCCTCCGGTGAGCAGTTCTTC.

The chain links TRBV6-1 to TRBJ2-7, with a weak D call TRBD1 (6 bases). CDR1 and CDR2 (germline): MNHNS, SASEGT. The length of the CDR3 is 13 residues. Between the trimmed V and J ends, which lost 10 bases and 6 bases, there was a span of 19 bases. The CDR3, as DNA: TGTGCCACCCCAGGGGTCAGGGTCGGCGAGCAGTACTTC. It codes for CATPGVRVGEQYF.

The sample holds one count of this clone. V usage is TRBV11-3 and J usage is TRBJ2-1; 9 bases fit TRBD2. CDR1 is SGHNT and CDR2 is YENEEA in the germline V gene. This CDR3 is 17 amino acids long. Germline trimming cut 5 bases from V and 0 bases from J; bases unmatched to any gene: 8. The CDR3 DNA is TGTGCCAGCAGCGCCTCCCTAGCGGGATTCTCCTACAATGAGCAGTTCTTC. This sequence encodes CASSASLAGFSYNEQFF.

The CDR3 DNA reads TGTGCCAGCAGCTTAGCACCGGTTTCCTACGAGCAGTACTTC. This gives the protein CASSLAPVSYEQYF. The chain joins TRBV7-8 to TRBJ2-7; D remains ambiguous. The germline V and J ends were trimmed by 0 bases and 1 base, with 7 bases remaining between them. Germline CDR1 SGHVS, CDR2 FQNEAQ. CDR3 length equals 14 residues.

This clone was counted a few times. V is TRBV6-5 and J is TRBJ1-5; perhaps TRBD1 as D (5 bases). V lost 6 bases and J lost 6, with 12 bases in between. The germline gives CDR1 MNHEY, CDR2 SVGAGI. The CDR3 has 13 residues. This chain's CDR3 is CASRMRGGQPQHF. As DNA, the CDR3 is TGTGCCAGCAGGATGCGCGGGGGTCAGCCCCAGCATTTT.

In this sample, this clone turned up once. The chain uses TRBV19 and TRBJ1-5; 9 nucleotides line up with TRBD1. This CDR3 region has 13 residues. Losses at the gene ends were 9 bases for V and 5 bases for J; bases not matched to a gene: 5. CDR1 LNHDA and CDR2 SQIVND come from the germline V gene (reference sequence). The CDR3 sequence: CASAQGADQPQHF. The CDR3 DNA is TGTGCCAGCGCACAGGGGGCGGATCAGCCCCAGCATTTT. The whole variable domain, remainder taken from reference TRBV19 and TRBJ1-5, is DGGITQSPKYLFRKEGQNVTLSCEQNLNHDAMYWYRQDPGQGLRLIYYSQIVNDFQKGDIAEGYSVSREKKESFPLTVTSAQKNPTAFYLCASAQGADQPQHFGDGTRLSIL.

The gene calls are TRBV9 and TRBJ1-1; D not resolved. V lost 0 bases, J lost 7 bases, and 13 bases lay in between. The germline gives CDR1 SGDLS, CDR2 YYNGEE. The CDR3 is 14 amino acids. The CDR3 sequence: CASSVVELSDEAFF. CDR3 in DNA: TGTGCCAGCAGCGTAGTAGAGTTGTCTGATGAAGCTTTCTTT.

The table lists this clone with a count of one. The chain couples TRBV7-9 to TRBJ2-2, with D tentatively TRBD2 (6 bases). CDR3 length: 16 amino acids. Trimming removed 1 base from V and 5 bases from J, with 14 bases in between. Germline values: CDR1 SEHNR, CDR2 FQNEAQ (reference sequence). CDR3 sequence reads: CASSLGGGVETGELFF. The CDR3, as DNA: TGTGCCAGCAGCTTAGGCGGAGGGGTAGAAACCGGGGAGCTGTTTTTT.

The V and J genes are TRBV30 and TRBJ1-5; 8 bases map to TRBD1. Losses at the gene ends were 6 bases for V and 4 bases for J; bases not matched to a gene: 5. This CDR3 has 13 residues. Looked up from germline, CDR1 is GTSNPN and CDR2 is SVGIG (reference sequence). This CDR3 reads CACTQGGNQPQHF. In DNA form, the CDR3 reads TGTGCCTGTACACAGGGGGGAAATCAGCCCCAGCATTTT. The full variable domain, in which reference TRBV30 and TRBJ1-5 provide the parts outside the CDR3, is SQTIHQWPATLVQPVGSPLSLECTVEGTSNPNLYWYRQAAGRGLQLLFYSVGIGQISSEVPQNLSASRPQDRQFILSSKKLLLSDSGFYLCACTQGGNQPQHFGDGTRLSIL.

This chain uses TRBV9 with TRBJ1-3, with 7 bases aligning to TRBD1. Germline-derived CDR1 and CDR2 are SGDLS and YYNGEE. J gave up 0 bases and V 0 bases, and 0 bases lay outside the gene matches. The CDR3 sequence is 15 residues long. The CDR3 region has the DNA TGTGCCAGCAGCGTAGGACAGGGCTCTGGAAACACCATATATTTT. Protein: CASSVGQGSGNTIYF.

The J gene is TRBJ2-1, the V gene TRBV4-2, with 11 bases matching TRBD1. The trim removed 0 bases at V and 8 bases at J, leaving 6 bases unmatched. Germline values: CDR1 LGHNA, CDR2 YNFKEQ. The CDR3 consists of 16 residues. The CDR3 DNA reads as TGTGCCAGCAGCCAAGATCCAGGACAGGGGGCTCATGAGCAGTTCTTC. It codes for CASSQDPGQGAHEQFF.

The CDR3 loop reads CASSLSGGVQETQYF. In nucleotides, the CDR3 is TGTGCCAGCAGCTTAAGTGGCGGGGTCCAAGAGACCCAGTACTTC. V and J are TRBV7-7 and TRBJ2-5; tentatively, D is TRBD2 (6 bases). The germline CDR1 and CDR2 sequences are SSHAT and FNYEAQ (reference sequence). The CDR3 runs 15 residues. The V end lost 2 bases, the J end lost 1 base, and 11 bases lay between the germline ends.